Below are 8 T cell receptor beta chains sequenced from a single sample in a study of immune evolution from preneoplasia to lung adenocarcinoma. Sequencing used immunoSEQ multiplex PCR; TCRdb keeps in-frame clones, though not all of them. The data hold approximately 6,800 clones, with under 85% observed a single time. The specimen was FFPE adjacent normal lung tissue. The receptor set was obtained from a person aged 70 to 79 with lung adenocarcinoma.

The V and J genes are TRBV5-1 and TRBJ2-3, with TRBD2 identical over 8 bases. The CDR3 loop spans 16 amino acids. The V segment lost 5 bases and the J segment 2 bases; nucleotides outside the gene matches: 10. CDR1 and CDR2 from the germline V gene are SGHRS and YFSETQ. The CDR3: CASRRGGPDYTDTQYF. CDR3 DNA sequence: TGCGCCAGCAGGCGCGGGGGGCCCGATTACACAGATACGCAGTATTTT.

The chain is built from TRBV6-1 and TRBJ1-5; TRBD1 aligns across 8 bases. V lost 6 bases to trimming and J lost 7 bases; unmatched junction nucleotides: 8. Germline-derived CDR1 and CDR2 are MNHNS and SASEGT. This CDR3 region has 14 residues. The CDR3: CASRQTGVWQPQHF. The CDR3 nucleotides read TGTGCCAGCAGACAGACAGGGGTTTGGCAGCCCCAGCATTTT.

The chain joins TRBV2 to TRBJ2-1; no clear D gene. Trimming removed 1 base from V and 9 bases from J, with 10 bases in between. CDR3 length: 13 amino acids. Germline V lookup: CDR1 SNHLY, CDR2 FYNNEI. CDR3 DNA sequence: TGTGCCAGCAGTGAAGTGGGTGGGGTTGAGCAGTTCTTC. Encoded protein: CASSEVGGVEQFF. Full variable domain (outside the CDR3, taken from reference TRBV2 and TRBJ2-1): EPEVTQTPSHQVTQMGQEVILRCVPISNHLYFYWYRQILGQKVEFLVSFYNNEISEKSEIFDDQFSVERPDGSNFTLKIRSTKLEDSAMYFCASSEVGGVEQFFGPGTRLTVL.

This rearrangement joins TRBV19 to TRBJ2-5, with 11 positions matching TRBD1. With 4 bases clipped from V and 1 base from J, the junction kept 8 bases outside the gene matches. The V gene's germline CDR1 is LNHDA and CDR2 SQIVND (reference sequence). The CDR3 is 17 amino acids. The CDR3 bases are TGTGCCAGTAGTACCCGCGGGGGGACAGGGGGCCAAGAGACCCAGTACTTC. It encodes CASSTRGGTGGQETQYF.

The rearrangement links TRBV13 to TRBJ1-3; D is unresolved. CDR3 length: 15 amino acids. Between the trimmed V and J ends, which lost 1 base and 0 bases, there was a span of 7 bases. Germline lookup yields CDR1 PRHDT and CDR2 FYEKMQ (reference sequence). CDR3 residues: CASSLDSSSGNTIYF. CDR3 sequence (DNA): TGTGCCAGCAGCTTAGATTCTTCCTCTGGAAACACCATATATTTT.

The chain recombines TRBV27 with TRBJ1-6; TRBD1 might be the D (6 bases). V was pared by 6 bases and J by 10 bases, with 16 bases between. Germline-derived CDR1 and CDR2 are MNHEY and SMNVEV (reference sequence). CDR3 length equals 14 residues. Here the CDR3 DNA reads TGTGCCAGCAGACTAGGACAGTCCTCCTCACCCCTCCACTTT. Translating gives CASRLGQSSSPLHF.

This rearrangement joins TRBV28 to TRBJ1-1, with 7 bases that match TRBD1. V lost 6 bases and J lost 5; bases outside the gene matches: 9. Per the germline V gene, CDR1 is MDHEN and CDR2 is SYDVKM. The CDR3 has 14 residues. As DNA, the CDR3 is TGTGCCAGCAGGACCGACAGGGAATGGACTGAAGCTTTCTTT. Its protein product is CASRTDREWTEAFF.

The chain recombines TRBV18 with TRBJ1-1; D gene ambiguous. The CDR3 sequence is 12 residues long. Germline CDR1 and CDR2: KGHSH and LQKENI. V was shortened by 2 bases and J by 8 bases, with 9 bases between the two germline ends. The CDR3 spells CASSPDWGEAFF. Written as DNA, the CDR3 is TGTGCCAGCTCACCAGATTGGGGAGAAGCTTTCTTT.